This entry lists 25 T cell receptor beta chains sequenced from one sample in a study of blood T cell repertoires in COVID-19. Profiled with immunoSEQ multiplex PCR; TCRdb holds only in-frame clones, not every one. Of about 140,000 clones in the sample, about 80% were seen once. Material for sequencing was peripheral blood. These receptors all stem from a human donor in a cohort sampled during active COVID-19.

The chain recombines TRBV9 with TRBJ2-3; D unclear. Germline lookup yields CDR1 SGDLS and CDR2 YYNGEE. This CDR3 is 12 amino acids long. Trimming pared 0 bases from V and 3 bases from J, leaving 2 bases between. CDR3 sequence: CASSVATDTQYF. In DNA, the CDR3 is TGTGCCAGCAGCGTAGCGACAGATACGCAGTATTTT.

The rearrangement uses TRBV12-3 or TRBV12-4 and TRBJ1-4, with unresolved D. Trimming removed 3 bases from V and 12 bases from J, with 8 bases in between. The CDR3 is made up of 11 amino acids. CDR3 DNA sequence: TGTGCCAGCAGTTTTAGGCGGGAACTGTTTTTT. Amino acids: CASSFRRELFF.

J is TRBJ2-7 and V is TRBV27, with a weak D call TRBD2 (6 bases). The germline gives CDR1 MNHEY, CDR2 SMNVEV (reference sequence). The CDR3 has 13 amino acids. Trimming left V 6 bases short and J 7 bases short, with 16 bases between. Here the CDR3 DNA reads TGTGCCAGCAGATTCTCTGGGCGGGGTGAGCAGTACTTC. Translated, it gives CASRFSGRGEQYF.

This clone was picked up one time. This sequence joins TRBV20-1 and TRBJ2-1; D gene unclear. This CDR3 is 10 amino acids long. CDR1 is DFQATT, CDR2 SNEGSKA, per germline (reference sequence). The chain's CDR3 is CSTELDYQFF. CDR3 coding DNA: TGCAGCACCGAGCTTGATTATCAGTTCTTC.

This clone has ten or more counts. The V call is TRBV6-5, the J call TRBJ2-7; 10 bases fit TRBD1. Germline trimming cut 6 bases from V and 5 bases from J; bases unmatched to any gene: 4. This CDR3 is built from 13 residues. Germline loops: CDR1 MNHEY, CDR2 SVGAGI. The CDR3 here is CASRGQGMDEQYF. The CDR3 DNA reads TGTGCCAGCAGGGGACAGGGGATGGACGAGCAGTACTTC.

The rearrangement uses TRBV6-2 or TRBV6-3 and TRBJ1-3, with TRBD1 matching 7 bases. Trimming removed 0 bases from V and 0 bases from J; junction bases left unmatched: 8. This CDR3 is 18 amino acids long. CDR1 is MNHEY and CDR2 is SVGEGT in the germline V gene. The CDR3 bases are TGTGCCAGCAGTTACTCGACAGGGCCCGGACCCTCTGGAAACACCATATATTTT. It is translated as CASSYSTGPGPSGNTIYF.

This rearrangement joins TRBV6-5 to TRBJ1-1; 7 positions match TRBD1. CDR1 is MNHEY, CDR2 SVGAGI, per germline. V lost 6 bases and J lost 1; bases outside the gene matches: 2. The CDR3 loop spans 13 amino acids. CDR3 nucleotides: TGTGCCAGCAGCAACAGGGGGAACACTGAAGCTTTCTTT. Residues: CASSNRGNTEAFF.

In DNA form, the CDR3 reads TGTGCCAGCAGCAATAGCCGTACGAACACCGGGGAGCTGTTTTTT. Protein sequence: CASSNSRTNTGELFF. The chain employs TRBV5-4 and TRBJ2-2; D remains unclear. Germline CDR1 and CDR2: SGHNT and YYREEE (reference sequence). The CDR3 totals 15 residues. V lost 4 bases, J lost 0 bases, and 10 bases lay in between.

V and J are TRBV6-5 and TRBJ2-7, with a weak D call TRBD2 (5 bases). V was shortened by 5 bases and J by 5 bases, with 16 bases between the two germline ends. The CDR3 covers 14 residues. CDR1 MNHEY and CDR2 SVGAGI come from the germline V gene. The CDR3, as DNA: TGTGCCAGCAGTAGGAAGTCCCGGGAAGACGAGCAGTACTTC. As protein: CASSRKSREDEQYF.

V is TRBV6-4 and J is TRBJ1-5; the D is unclear. V lost 4 bases and J 7 bases, leaving 11 bases between the germline ends. The CDR3 runs to 13 residues. Germline V gene lookup returns CDR1 MRHNA and CDR2 SNTAGT. CDR3 bases: TGTGCCAGCAGTGTGCGGGTCGGACAGCCCCAGCATTTT. As protein: CASSVRVGQPQHF.

This rearrangement joins TRBV4-1 to TRBJ2-1; perhaps TRBD1 as D (5 bases). The V end lost 5 bases, the J end lost 8 bases, and 10 bases lay between the germline ends. Germline CDR1 MGHRA, CDR2 YSYEKL. This CDR3 region has 12 residues. The CDR3 loop is CASSGRVHEQFF. CDR3 coding DNA: TGCGCCAGCAGCGGCAGGGTCCATGAGCAGTTCTTC.

The gene calls are TRBV28 and TRBJ1-5; the D is unclear. Germline V gene lookup returns CDR1 MDHEN and CDR2 SYDVKM. The CDR3 length is 15 residues. V was clipped by 2 bases and J by 3 bases, with 11 bases between them. CDR3 region: CASSLVSVVNQPQHF. As DNA, the CDR3 is TGTGCCAGCAGTTTAGTCTCGGTCGTCAATCAGCCCCAGCATTTT. Complete variable domain (other parts from reference TRBV28 and TRBJ1-5): DVKVTQSSRYLVKRTGEKVFLECVQDMDHENMFWYRQDPGLGLRLIYFSYDVKMKEKGDIPEGYSVSREKKERFSLILESASTNQTSMYLCASSLVSVVNQPQHFGDGTRLSIL.

The rearrangement uses TRBV7-3 and TRBJ2-1, with a tentative D call TRBD1 (7 bases). CDR3 length: 13 amino acids. The ends were cut back, 4 bases at V and 5 bases at J, with 9 bases in the middle. Per the germline V gene, CDR1 is SGHTA and CDR2 is FQGTGA. This chain's CDR3 is CASSSRGDNEQFF. As DNA, the CDR3 is TGTGCCAGCAGCTCCAGGGGGGACAATGAGCAGTTCTTC. Full variable domain (outside the CDR3, taken from reference TRBV7-3 and TRBJ2-1): GAGVSQTPSNKVTEKGKYVELRCDPISGHTALYWYRQSLGQGPEFLIYFQGTGAADDSGLPNDRFFAVRPEGSVSTLKIQRTERGDSAVYLCASSSRGDNEQFFGPGTRLTVL.

The chain has TRBV5-1 and TRBJ2-7; 9 bases align to TRBD2. Germline loops: CDR1 SGHRS, CDR2 YFSETQ. V shed 1 base and J 4 bases; nucleotides not matched to a gene: 3. The CDR3 contains 14 residues. The CDR3 sequence: CASSLQLAGYEQYF. In nucleotides, the CDR3 is TGCGCCAGCAGCTTGCAGCTAGCGGGGTACGAGCAGTACTTC.

This rearrangement joins TRBV11-2 to TRBJ1-1; TRBD1 agrees at 10 bases. This CDR3 spans 17 amino acids. With V trimmed by 5 bases and J by 5 bases, 14 bases remained unmatched. The V gene's germline CDR1 is SGHAT and CDR2 FQNNGV. The CDR3 reads CASSDRRTGGRGTEAFF. The DNA of the CDR3 is TGTGCCAGCAGCGACCGGCGGACAGGGGGTCGGGGAACTGAAGCTTTCTTT. The whole variable domain, filled in from reference TRBV11-2 and TRBJ1-1, reads EAGVAQSPRYKIIEKRQSVAFWCNPISGHATLYWYQQILGQGPKLLIQFQNNGVVDDSQLPKDRFSAERLKGVDSTLKIQPAKLEDSAVYLCASSDRRTGGRGTEAFFGQGTRLTVV.

The V and J genes are TRBV18 and TRBJ2-5; 7 bases are shared with TRBD2. The CDR3 totals 17 residues. The J segment lost 5 bases and the V segment lost 6 bases, leaving 18 bases of the junction unmatched. Germline lookup yields CDR1 KGHSH and CDR2 LQKENI. CDR3 sequence reads: CASSTIALRVGGETQYF. For the CDR3, the DNA is TGTGCCAGCTCGACCATCGCCCTTCGAGTGGGGGGGGAGACCCAGTACTTC.

The chain joins TRBV9 to TRBJ2-3; D gene ambiguous. V was cut by 0 bases and J by 5 bases, with 4 bases left in between. Germline V gene sequence: CDR1 SGDLS, CDR2 YYNGEE. The CDR3 consists of 12 residues. This CDR3 is CASSVAGDTQYF. DNA of the CDR3: TGTGCCAGCAGCGTAGCGGGAGATACGCAGTATTTT. The variable domain in full, with the rest retrieved from reference TRBV9 and TRBJ2-3, is DSGVTQTPKHLITATGQRVTLRCSPRSGDLSVYWYQQSLDQGLQFLIQYYNGEERAKGNILERFSAQQFPDLHSELNLSSLELGDSALYFCASSVAGDTQYFGPGTRLTVL.

This clone appeared once. The chain recombines TRBV14 with TRBJ1-2; no clear D gene. Germline V lookup: CDR1 SGHDN, CDR2 FVKESK. V was cut by 1 base and J by 8 bases, with 8 bases left in between. The CDR3 is 12 amino acids. CDR3 residues: CASSQGYQGYTF. CDR3 in DNA: TGTGCCAGCAGCCAAGGTTATCAGGGCTACACCTTC.

CDR3 DNA: TGTGCCAGTAGTATAGGGAGGGGATTGGGGCGAGGGAACACTGAAGCTTTCTTT. This translates into CASSIGRGLGRGNTEAFF. The rearrangement links TRBV19 to TRBJ1-1; TRBD1 is a possible D gene (5 bases). Germline V gives CDR1 LNHDA, CDR2 SQIVND (reference sequence). The CDR3 consists of 18 residues. V was clipped by 1 base and J by 1 base, with 19 bases between them.

The rearrangement joins TRBV25-1 to TRBJ1-1; the match to TRBD1 covers 7 bases. The germline gives CDR1 MGHDK, CDR2 SYGVNS. This CDR3 contains 13 residues. After removal of 6 bases from V and 4 bases from J, the junction contained 5 bases not matched to a gene. DNA of the CDR3: TGTGCCAGCAGGAGACAGGGCGTCACTGAAGCTTTCTTT. Translated: CASRRQGVTEAFF.

The J gene is TRBJ1-4, the V gene TRBV19; tentative D call: TRBD1 (5 bases). Per the germline V gene, CDR1 is LNHDA and CDR2 is SQIVND (reference sequence). The CDR3 has 16 residues. V lost 3 bases, J lost 8 bases, and 19 bases lay in between. The CDR3 spells CASSISPGRSEEKLFF. CDR3 DNA sequence: TGTGCCAGTAGTATTTCGCCAGGGAGGAGCGAGGAAAAACTGTTTTTT.

The chain is built from TRBV19 and TRBJ2-7; 7 bases match TRBD2. Trimming removed 4 bases from V and 0 bases from J; junction bases left unmatched: 9. Germline-derived CDR1 and CDR2 are LNHDA and SQIVND (reference sequence). CDR3 length: 16 residues. CDR3 bases: TGTGCCAGTAGTACCCCAGCGGGACCGAGCTCCTACGAGCAGTACTTC. It codes for CASSTPAGPSSYEQYF.

The rearrangement joins TRBV7-2 to TRBJ2-1; 11 positions match TRBD2. Germline V CDR1 and CDR2: SGHTA, FQGNSA. This CDR3 has 17 residues. The J segment lost 4 bases and the V segment lost 5 bases, leaving 10 bases of the junction unmatched. This chain's CDR3 is CASSPRLAGGQYNEQFF. CDR3 sequence (DNA): TGTGCCAGCAGCCCGCGGCTAGCGGGAGGTCAGTACAATGAGCAGTTCTTC.

This rearrangement joins TRBV7-2 to TRBJ1-2; no definite D call. The V end lost 5 bases, the J end lost 0 bases, and 16 bases lay between the germline ends. Germline V gene sequence: CDR1 SGHTA, CDR2 FQGNSA. This CDR3 is 16 amino acids long. The CDR3 DNA follows: TGTGCCAGCAGCCCCACATGGGAGAGGGCTAACTATGGCTACACCTTC. This encodes CASSPTWERANYGYTF.

The chain is built from TRBV4-2 and TRBJ2-5; 9 bases match TRBD2. Germline assignment: CDR1 LGHNA and CDR2 YNFKEQ. The CDR3 has 16 amino acids. Unmatched junction bases numbered 6, after V lost 1 base and J lost 3 bases. CDR3 DNA: TGTGCCAGCAGCCAAGCCGGCGGGAGGGCTAAAGAGACCCAGTACTTC. Translated, it gives CASSQAGGRAKETQYF.